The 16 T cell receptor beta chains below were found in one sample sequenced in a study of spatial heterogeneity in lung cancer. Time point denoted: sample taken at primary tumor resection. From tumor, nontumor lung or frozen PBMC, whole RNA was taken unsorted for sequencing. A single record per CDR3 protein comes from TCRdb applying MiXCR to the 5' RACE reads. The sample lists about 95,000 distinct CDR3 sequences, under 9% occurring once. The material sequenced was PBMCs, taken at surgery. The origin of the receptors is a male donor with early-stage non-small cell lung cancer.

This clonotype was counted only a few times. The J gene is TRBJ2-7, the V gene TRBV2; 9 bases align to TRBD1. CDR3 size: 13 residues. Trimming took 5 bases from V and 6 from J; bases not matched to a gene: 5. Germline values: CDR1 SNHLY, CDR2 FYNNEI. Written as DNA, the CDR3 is TGTGCCAGCAGTAACAACAGGGGGCGCGAGCAGTACTTC. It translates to CASSNNRGREQYF.

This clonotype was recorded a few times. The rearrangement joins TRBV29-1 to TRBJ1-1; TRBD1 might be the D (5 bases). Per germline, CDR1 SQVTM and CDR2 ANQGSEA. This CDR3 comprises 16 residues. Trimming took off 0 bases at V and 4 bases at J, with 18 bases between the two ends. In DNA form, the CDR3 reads TGCAGCGTTGAAGATCGTGGCAGGGATCAGAGCACTGAAGCTTTCTTT. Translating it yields CSVEDRGRDQSTEAFF.

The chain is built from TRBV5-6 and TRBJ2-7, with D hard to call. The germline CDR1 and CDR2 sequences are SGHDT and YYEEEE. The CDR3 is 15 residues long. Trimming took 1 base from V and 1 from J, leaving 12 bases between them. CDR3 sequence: CASSLTPSGSYEQYF. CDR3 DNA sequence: TGTGCCAGCAGCTTGACCCCCTCAGGATCCTACGAGCAGTACTTC.

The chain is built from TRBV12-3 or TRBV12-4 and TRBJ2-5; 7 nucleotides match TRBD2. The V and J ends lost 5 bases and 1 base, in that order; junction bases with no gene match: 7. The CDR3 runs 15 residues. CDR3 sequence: CASSPTPSGQETQYF. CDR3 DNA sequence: TGTGCCAGCAGTCCTACTCCTAGCGGCCAAGAGACCCAGTACTTC.

The CDR3 reads CASRREGTGVQYF. CDR3 bases: TGTGCCAGCAGGAGGGAAGGGACCGGCGTTCAGTACTTC. This chain links TRBV2 with TRBJ2-4; possibly TRBD1 or TRBD2 for D (5 bases each). This CDR3 has 13 amino acids. Germline-derived CDR1 and CDR2 are SNHLY and FYNNEI. With 6 bases removed from V and 11 bases from J, the gap between germline ends came to 17 bases.

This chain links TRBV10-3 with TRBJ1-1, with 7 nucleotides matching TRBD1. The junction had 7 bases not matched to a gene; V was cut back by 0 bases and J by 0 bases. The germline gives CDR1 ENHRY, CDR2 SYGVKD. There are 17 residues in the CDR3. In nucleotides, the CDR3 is TGTGCCATCAGTGAGTCGAGAACGGGACAGATGAACACTGAAGCTTTCTTT. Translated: CAISESRTGQMNTEAFF.

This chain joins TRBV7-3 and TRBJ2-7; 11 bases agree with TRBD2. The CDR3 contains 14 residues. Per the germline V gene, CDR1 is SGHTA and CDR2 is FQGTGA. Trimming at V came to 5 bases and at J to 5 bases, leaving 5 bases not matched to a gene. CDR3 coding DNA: TGTGCCAGCAGCACCACTAGCGGGAGTAACGAGCAGTACTTC. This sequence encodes CASSTTSGSNEQYF.

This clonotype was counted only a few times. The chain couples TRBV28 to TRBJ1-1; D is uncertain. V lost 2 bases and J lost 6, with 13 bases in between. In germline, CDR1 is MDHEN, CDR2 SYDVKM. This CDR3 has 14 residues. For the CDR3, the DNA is TGTGCCAGCAGTTTAGAGGCTTTTGGTTCTGAAGCTTTCTTT. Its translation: CASSLEAFGSEAFF.

CDR3 DNA: TGCGCCAGCAGCCAGACAGGACTAGCTAACTATGGCTACACCTTC. Protein product: CASSQTGLANYGYTF. This sequence joins TRBV4-3 and TRBJ1-2; perhaps TRBD1 as D (6 bases). Germline V CDR1 and CDR2: LGHNA, YSLEER. V was clipped by 3 bases and J by 0 bases, with 11 bases between them. The CDR3 runs 15 residues.

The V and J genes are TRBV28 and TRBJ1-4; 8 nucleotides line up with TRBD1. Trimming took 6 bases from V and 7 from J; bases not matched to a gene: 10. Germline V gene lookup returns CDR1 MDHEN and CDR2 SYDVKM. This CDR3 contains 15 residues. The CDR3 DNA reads TGTGCCAGCAGCTTCACAGGGGGACGGGGTGAAAAACTGTTTTTT. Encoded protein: CASSFTGGRGEKLFF.

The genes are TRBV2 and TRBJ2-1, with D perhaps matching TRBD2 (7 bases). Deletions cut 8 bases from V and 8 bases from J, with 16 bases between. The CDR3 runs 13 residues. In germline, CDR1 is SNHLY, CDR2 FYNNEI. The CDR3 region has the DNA TGTGCCAGCTACCCGGGGGGCAAGGATGAGCAGTTCTTC. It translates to CASYPGGKDEQFF.

The DNA for the CDR3 is TGTGCCAGCAGTTCCCGGGACTTTTCCAGACATGGCTACACCTTC. This codes for CASSSRDFSRHGYTF. The genes are TRBV6-5 and TRBJ1-2; D is possibly TRBD1 (5 bases). V dropped 4 bases and J dropped 6 bases, with 18 bases sitting between them. The CDR3 sequence is 15 residues long. Germline loops: CDR1 MNHEY, CDR2 SVGAGI.

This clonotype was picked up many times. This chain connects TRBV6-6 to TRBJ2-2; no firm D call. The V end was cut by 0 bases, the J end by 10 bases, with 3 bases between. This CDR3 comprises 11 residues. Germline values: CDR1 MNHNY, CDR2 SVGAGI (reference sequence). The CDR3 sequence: CASSYSMELFF. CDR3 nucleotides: TGTGCCAGCAGTTACTCAATGGAGCTGTTTTTT.

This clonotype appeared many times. CDR3 nucleotide sequence: TGCAGCGTTGAAGATCCTAGGACAGTCAATGAGCAGTTCTTC. It translates to CSVEDPRTVNEQFF. The chain recombines TRBV29-1 with TRBJ2-1, with D perhaps TRBD1 (6 bases). V lost 0 bases, J lost 6 bases, and 12 bases lay in between. The germline V gene has CDR1 SQVTM and CDR2 ANQGSEA. This CDR3 region has 14 residues.

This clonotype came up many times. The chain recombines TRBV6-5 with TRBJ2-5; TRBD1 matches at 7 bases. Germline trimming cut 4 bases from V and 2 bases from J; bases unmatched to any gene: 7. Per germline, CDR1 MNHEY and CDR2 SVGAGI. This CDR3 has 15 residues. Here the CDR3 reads CASSFYGQAQETQYF. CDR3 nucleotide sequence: TGTGCCAGCAGTTTTTACGGACAGGCGCAAGAGACCCAGTACTTC.

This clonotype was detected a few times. CDR3 coding DNA: TGCAGCGTCAAAAAGGGTAGCGGGAGCGAGCAGTACTTC. Protein sequence: CSVKKGSGSEQYF. The rearrangement uses TRBV29-1 and TRBJ2-7; 9 bases are a match to TRBD2. Germline V CDR1 and CDR2: SQVTM, ANQGSEA. The CDR3 is 13 amino acids. V dropped 6 bases and J dropped 6; count of bases not matched to a gene: 9.